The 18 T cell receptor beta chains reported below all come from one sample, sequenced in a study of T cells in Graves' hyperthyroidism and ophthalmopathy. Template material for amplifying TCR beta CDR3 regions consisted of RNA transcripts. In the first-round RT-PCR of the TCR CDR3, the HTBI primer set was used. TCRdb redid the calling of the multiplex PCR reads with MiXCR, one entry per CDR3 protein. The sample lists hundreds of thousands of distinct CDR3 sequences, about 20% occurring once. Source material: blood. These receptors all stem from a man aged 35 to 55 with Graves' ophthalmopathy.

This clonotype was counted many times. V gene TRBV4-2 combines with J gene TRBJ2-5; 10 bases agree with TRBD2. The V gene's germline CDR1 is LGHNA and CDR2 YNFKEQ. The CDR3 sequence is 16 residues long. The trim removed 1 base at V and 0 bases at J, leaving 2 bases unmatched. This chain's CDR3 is CASSQGLAGDQETQYF. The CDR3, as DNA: TGTGCCAGCAGCCAAGGCCTAGCGGGGGACCAAGAGACCCAGTACTTC.

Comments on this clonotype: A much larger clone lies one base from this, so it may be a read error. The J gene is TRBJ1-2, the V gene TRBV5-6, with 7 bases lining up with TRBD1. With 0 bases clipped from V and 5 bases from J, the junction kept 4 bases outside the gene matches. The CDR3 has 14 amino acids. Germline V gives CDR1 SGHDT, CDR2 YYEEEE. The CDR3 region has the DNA TGTGCCAGCAGCTTGGGCCGACAGGGATATGGCTACACCTTC. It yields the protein CASSLGRQGYGYTF. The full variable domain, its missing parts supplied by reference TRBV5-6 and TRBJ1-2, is DAGVTQSPTHLIKTRGQQVTLRCSPKSGHDTVSWYQQALGQGPQFIFQYYEEEERQRGNFPDRFSGHQFPNYSSELNVNALLLGDSALYLCASSLGRQGYGYTFGSGTRLTVV.

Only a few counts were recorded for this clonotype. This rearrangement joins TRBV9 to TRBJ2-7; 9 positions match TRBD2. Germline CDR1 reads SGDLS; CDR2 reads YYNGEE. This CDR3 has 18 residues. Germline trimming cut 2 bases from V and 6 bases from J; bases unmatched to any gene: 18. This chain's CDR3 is CASSVKRGAYVRGAEQYF. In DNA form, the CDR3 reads TGTGCCAGCAGCGTCAAGCGGGGGGCCTACGTGAGGGGGGCCGAGCAGTACTTC.

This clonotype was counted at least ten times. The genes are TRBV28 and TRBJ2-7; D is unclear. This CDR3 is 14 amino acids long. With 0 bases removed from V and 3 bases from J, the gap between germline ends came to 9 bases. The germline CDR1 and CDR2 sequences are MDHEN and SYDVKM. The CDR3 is CASSLWVGSYEQYF. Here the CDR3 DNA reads TGTGCCAGCAGTTTATGGGTCGGCAGCTACGAGCAGTACTTC. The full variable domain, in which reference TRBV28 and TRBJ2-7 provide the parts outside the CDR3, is DVKVTQSSRYLVKRTGEKVFLECVQDMDHENMFWYRQDPGLGLRLIYFSYDVKMKEKGDIPEGYSVSREKKERFSLILESASTNQTSMYLCASSLWVGSYEQYFGPGTRLTVT.

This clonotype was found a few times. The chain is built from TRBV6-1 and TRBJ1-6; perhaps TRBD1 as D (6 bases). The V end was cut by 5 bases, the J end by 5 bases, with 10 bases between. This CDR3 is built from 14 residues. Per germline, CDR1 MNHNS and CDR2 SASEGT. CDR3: CASSIRDNNSPLHF. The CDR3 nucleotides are TGTGCCAGCAGTATCCGGGACAATAATTCACCCCTCCACTTT.

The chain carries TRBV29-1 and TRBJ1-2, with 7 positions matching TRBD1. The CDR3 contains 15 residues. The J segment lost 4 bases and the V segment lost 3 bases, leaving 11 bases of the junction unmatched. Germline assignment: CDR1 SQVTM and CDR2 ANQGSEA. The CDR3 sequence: CSVDRSRGGGYGYTF. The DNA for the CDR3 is TGCAGCGTTGATCGGAGTCGAGGGGGCGGCTATGGCTACACCTTC.

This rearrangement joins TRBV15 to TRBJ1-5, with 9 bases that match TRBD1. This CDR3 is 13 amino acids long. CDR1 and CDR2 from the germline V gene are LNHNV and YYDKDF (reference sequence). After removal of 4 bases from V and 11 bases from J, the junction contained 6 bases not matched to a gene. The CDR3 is CATSNGQGRTQHF. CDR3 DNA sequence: TGTGCCACCAGCAACGGACAGGGGCGGACCCAGCATTTT.

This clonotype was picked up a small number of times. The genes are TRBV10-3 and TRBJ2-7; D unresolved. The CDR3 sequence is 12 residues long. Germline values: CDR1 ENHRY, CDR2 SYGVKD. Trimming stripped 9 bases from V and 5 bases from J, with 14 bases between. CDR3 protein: CAIAISLNEQYF. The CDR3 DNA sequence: TGTGCCATTGCAATCTCTTTAAACGAGCAGTACTTC.

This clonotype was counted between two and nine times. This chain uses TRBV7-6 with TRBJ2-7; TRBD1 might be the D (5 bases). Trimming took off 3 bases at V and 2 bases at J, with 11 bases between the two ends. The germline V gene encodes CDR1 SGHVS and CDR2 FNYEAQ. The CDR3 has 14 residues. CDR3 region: CASSFSGQAYEQYF. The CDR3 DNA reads TGTGCCAGCAGCTTTTCAGGACAAGCCTACGAGCAGTACTTC.

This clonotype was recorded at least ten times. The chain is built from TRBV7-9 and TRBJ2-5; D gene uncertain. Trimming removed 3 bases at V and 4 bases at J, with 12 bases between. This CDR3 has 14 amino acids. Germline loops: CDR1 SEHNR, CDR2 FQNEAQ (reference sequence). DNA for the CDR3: TGTGCCAGCAGCTTCCCCTTTGGGTCAGAGACCCAGTACTTC. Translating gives CASSFPFGSETQYF.

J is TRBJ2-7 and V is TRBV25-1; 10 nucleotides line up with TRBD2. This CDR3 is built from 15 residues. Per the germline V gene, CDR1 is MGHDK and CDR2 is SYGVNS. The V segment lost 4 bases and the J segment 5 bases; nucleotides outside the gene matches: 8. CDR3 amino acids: CASSARRGLANEQYF. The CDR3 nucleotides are TGTGCCAGCAGTGCCCGCCGGGGACTAGCGAACGAGCAGTACTTC.

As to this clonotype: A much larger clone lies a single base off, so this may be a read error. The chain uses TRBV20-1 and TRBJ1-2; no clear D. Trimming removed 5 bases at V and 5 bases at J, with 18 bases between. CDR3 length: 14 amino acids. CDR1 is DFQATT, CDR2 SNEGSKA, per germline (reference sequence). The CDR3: CSARNQLGWYGYTF. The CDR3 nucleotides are TGCAGTGCTCGCAACCAACTGGGATGGTATGGCTACACCTTC.

Here the CDR3 DNA reads TGTGCCAGCAGGTCTTATAGCAATCAGCCCCAGCATTTT. Protein: CASRSYSNQPQHF. The rearrangement joins TRBV27 to TRBJ1-5; D gene ambiguous. Germline CDR1 and CDR2: MNHEY and SMNVEV (reference sequence). This CDR3 is 13 amino acids long. V shed 6 bases and J shed 0 bases, with 6 bases lying between them.

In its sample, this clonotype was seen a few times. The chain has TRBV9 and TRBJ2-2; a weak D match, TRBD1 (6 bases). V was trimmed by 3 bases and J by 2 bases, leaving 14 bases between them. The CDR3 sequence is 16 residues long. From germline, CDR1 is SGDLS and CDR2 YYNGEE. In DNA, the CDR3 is TGTGCCAGCAGCGCGCAACAGGGTATCAACACCGGGGAGCTGTTTTTT. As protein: CASSAQQGINTGELFF.

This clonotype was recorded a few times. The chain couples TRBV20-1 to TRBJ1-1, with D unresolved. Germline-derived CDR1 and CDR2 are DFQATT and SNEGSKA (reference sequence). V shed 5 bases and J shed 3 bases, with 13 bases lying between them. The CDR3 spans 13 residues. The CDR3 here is CSAGVRVDTEAFF. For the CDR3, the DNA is TGCAGTGCTGGGGTGAGAGTGGACACTGAAGCTTTCTTT.

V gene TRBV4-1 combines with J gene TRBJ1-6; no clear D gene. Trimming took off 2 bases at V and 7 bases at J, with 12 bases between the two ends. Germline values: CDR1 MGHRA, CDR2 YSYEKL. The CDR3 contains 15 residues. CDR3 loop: CASSQYRTANSPLHF. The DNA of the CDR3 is TGCGCCAGCAGCCAATACCGGACGGCCAATTCACCCCTCCACTTT.

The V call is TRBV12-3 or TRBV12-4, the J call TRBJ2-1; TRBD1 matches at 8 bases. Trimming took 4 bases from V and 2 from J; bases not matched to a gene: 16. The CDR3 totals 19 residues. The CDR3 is CASSSLTRTGPPPYNEQFF. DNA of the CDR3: TGTGCCAGCAGTTCCCTTACGCGGACAGGGCCTCCCCCCTACAATGAGCAGTTCTTC.

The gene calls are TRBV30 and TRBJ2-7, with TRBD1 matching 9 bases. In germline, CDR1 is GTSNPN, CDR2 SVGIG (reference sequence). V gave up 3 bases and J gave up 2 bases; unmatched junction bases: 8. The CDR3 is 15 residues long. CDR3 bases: TGTGCCTGGAGCGGCCGGGACAGGGACACCTACGAGCAGTACTTC. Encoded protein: CAWSGRDRDTYEQYF.